This T cell receptor beta chain is from a study of T cell responses to AZD1222 COVID-19 vaccine. The CDR3 runs to 15 residues. Trimming cost V 6 bases and J 2 bases, with 14 bases left between them. Germline-derived CDR1 and CDR2 are SNHLY and FYNNEI. Study results and limitations: The CD4 TCRs associated with vaccination extended across spike and predominated at 160-218 and 743-854.

Only in-frame clones appear in the TCRdb table, and some are missing; sequencing was by immunoSEQ multiplex PCR. The sample includes about 180,000 clones, roughly 94% of them seen just once. Analyses pooled second doses at about 4 or about 12 weeks. Comments on this clone: Its antigen remains unidentified.

Sample: peripheral blood, taken 28 days after the second AZD1222 dose. The TCR comes from an adult who received the AZD1222 COVID-19 vaccine. The V call is TRBV2, the J call TRBJ1-5; D is undetermined. CDR3 nucleotides: TGTGCCAGCAGGAGCCCAGGTTCCGGCAATCAGCCCCAGCATTTT. Its translation: CASRSPGSGNQPQHF.